The clone carrying this T cell receptor (beta chain) appeared a few times. This CDR3 has 16 residues. With 3 bases clipped from V and 4 bases from J, the junction kept 12 bases outside the gene matches. Germline V lookup: CDR1 DFQATT, CDR2 SNEGSKA (reference sequence). From the 5' RACE reads, TCRdb called clonotypes with MiXCR, one entry per CDR3 protein. The sample carries about 690,000 distinct CDR3 sequences, 21% recorded once. This specimen comes from a study of identical twins. These data were likewise used in another study, on T cells expressing NK-cell markers. That paper adds: Clarity on HCMV specificity was lacking for the expanded NKG2C+ T cell clones.

V usage is TRBV20-1 and J usage is TRBJ2-3; TRBD2 aligns across 8 bases. The source of this sequence is a woman aged 18-35 years in good health. Sequencing was done on a sample of PBMCs. In DNA, the CDR3 is TGCAGTGCTAGGGCCATTTTGAGCGGGGGACCAGATACGCAGTATTTT. Its translation is CSARAILSGGPDTQYF.